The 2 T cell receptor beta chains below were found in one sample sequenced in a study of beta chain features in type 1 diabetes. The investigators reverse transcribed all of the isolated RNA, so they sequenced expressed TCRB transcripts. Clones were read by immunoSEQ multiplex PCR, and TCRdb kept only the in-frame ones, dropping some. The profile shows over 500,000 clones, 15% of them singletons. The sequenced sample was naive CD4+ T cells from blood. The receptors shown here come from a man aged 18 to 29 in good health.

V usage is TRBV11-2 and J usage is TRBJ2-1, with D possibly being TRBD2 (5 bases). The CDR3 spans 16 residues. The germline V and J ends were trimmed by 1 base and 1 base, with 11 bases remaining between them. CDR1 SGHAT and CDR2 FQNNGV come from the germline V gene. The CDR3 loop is CASSLVRGRSYNEQFF. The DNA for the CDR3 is TGTGCCAGCAGCTTAGTCCGGGGTCGGTCCTACAATGAGCAGTTCTTC.

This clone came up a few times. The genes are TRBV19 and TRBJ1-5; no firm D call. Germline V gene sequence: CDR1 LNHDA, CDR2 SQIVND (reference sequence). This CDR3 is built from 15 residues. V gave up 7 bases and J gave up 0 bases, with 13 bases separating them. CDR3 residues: CASISERDSNQPQHF. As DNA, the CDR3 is TGTGCCAGTATATCGGAAAGGGATAGCAATCAGCCCCAGCATTTT.